Below, 19 T cell receptor beta chains from the same sample are listed, as sequenced in a study of T cell repertoires in cytomegalovirus infection. TCRdb used MiXCR to reprocess the reads, holding one entry per CDR3 protein. The sample includes 85,000 to 130,000 distinct CDR3 sequences, less than 25% of them seen just once. Input material: CD8+ T cells from PBMCs. These receptors were obtained from a human donor in good health (CMV status not recorded). Some clones in this sample may be carry-over from other donors' samples.

A note on this clonotype: The junction does not match germline at one end; this may be a read error. This chain joins TRBV15 and TRBJ2-2, with 12 bases lining up with TRBD2. CDR3 length: 19 residues. Germline V CDR1 and CDR2: LNHNV, YYDKDF (reference sequence). CDR3 nucleotide sequence: TGTGCCACCAGCGGAGATAGGCTAGCGGGAGGGCCGAACACCGGGGAGCTGTTTTTT. Amino acid sequence: CATSGDRLAGGPNTGELFF.

This clonotype was observed at least ten times. This rearrangement joins TRBV7-9 to TRBJ2-1, with D uncertain. Germline V gene data show CDR1 as SEHNR and CDR2 as FQNEAQ (reference sequence). CDR3 size: 13 residues. Trimming left V 5 bases short and J 7 bases short, with 12 bases between. CDR3: CASSLIDPNEQFF. DNA of the CDR3: TGTGCCAGCAGCCTAATAGATCCAAATGAGCAGTTCTTC.

The V and J genes are TRBV27 and TRBJ1-1; tentatively, D is TRBD1 (5 bases). Germline V lookup: CDR1 MNHEY, CDR2 SMNVEV (reference sequence). Trimming removed 11 bases from V and 1 base from J, with 11 bases in between. The CDR3 consists of 12 residues. The CDR3 reads CASGGWNTEAFF. The CDR3 DNA reads as TGTGCCTCGGGGGGGTGGAACACTGAAGCTTTCTTT.

On this clonotype itself: Germline is not matched at one junction end, which may reflect a read error. V usage is TRBV7-2 and J usage is TRBJ1-5, with 9 bases identical to TRBD1. The CDR3 runs 14 residues. In germline, CDR1 is SGHTA, CDR2 FQGNSA. The CDR3 here is CARSFGQGNQPQHF. The CDR3 nucleotides are TGTGCCAGGAGCTTTGGACAGGGGAATCAGCCCCAGCATTTT.

The chain links TRBV5-5 to TRBJ2-6; 7 bases are a match to TRBD1. CDR1 and CDR2 (germline): SGHKS, YYEKEE (reference sequence). Germline trimming cut 2 bases from V and 2 bases from J; bases unmatched to any gene: 10. This CDR3 has 18 residues. CDR3 DNA sequence: TGTGCCAGCAGCTTTTTTATGGGACAGACCCCTGGGGCCAACGTCCTGACTTTC. Translating it yields CASSFFMGQTPGANVLTF.

The chain employs TRBV20-1 and TRBJ1-1, with 8 bases lining up with TRBD1. The CDR3 runs to 16 residues. V gave up 3 bases and J gave up 0 bases; unmatched junction bases: 9. The germline gives CDR1 DFQATT, CDR2 SNEGSKA (reference sequence). CDR3 in amino acids: CSARVQGAIMNTEAFF. DNA for the CDR3: TGCAGTGCTAGGGTCCAGGGGGCTATAATGAACACTGAAGCTTTCTTT.

The CDR3 sequence: CSARDDSGANVLTF. In DNA, the CDR3 is TGCAGTGCTAGAGATGACTCTGGGGCCAACGTCCTGACTTTC. The V and J genes are TRBV20-1 and TRBJ2-6; D call uncertain. Trimming removed 0 bases from V and 0 bases from J, with 3 bases in between. Germline V lookup: CDR1 DFQATT, CDR2 SNEGSKA (reference sequence). CDR3 size: 14 residues.

This clonotype was observed a handful of times. This chain links TRBV3-1 with TRBJ2-1, with D possibly TRBD2 on 5 matching bases. V dropped 3 bases and J dropped 5 bases, with 14 bases sitting between them. Germline V CDR1 and CDR2: LGHDT, YNNKEL (reference sequence). This CDR3 contains 15 residues. Written as DNA, the CDR3 is TGTGCCAGCAGCCAGGAGGAGATTCGCCACAATGAGCAGTTCTTC. Translated: CASSQEEIRHNEQFF.

The rearrangement joins TRBV5-1 to TRBJ2-3; D uncertain. V was shortened by 5 bases and J by 6 bases, with 10 bases between the two germline ends. Germline values: CDR1 SGHRS, CDR2 YFSETQ. This CDR3 region has 12 residues. CDR3 protein: CASSSAADTQYF. The CDR3 DNA reads TGCGCCAGCAGTTCCGCCGCGGATACGCAGTATTTT.

In this sample, this clonotype turned up many times. The rearrangement links TRBV7-9 to TRBJ2-5; 10 bases align to TRBD1. Germline loops: CDR1 SEHNR, CDR2 FQNEAQ (reference sequence). The J segment lost 4 bases and the V segment lost 6 bases, leaving 8 bases of the junction unmatched. The CDR3 totals 15 residues. The CDR3 DNA reads as TGTGCCAGCAGACCCGGACAGGGGGAGATAGAGACCCAGTACTTC. Translation gives CASRPGQGEIETQYF.

This clonotype was found a few times. This sequence joins TRBV6-6 and TRBJ1-2, with a possible D match to TRBD1 (6 bases). Germline V gene data show CDR1 as MNHNY and CDR2 as SVGAGI (reference sequence). This CDR3 contains 15 residues. V lost 3 bases to trimming and J lost 0 bases, with 11 bases between them. In DNA form, the CDR3 reads TGTGCCAGCAGTTATTCCAGGGGCACTAACTATGGCTACACCTTC. Translation gives CASSYSRGTNYGYTF.

A note on this clonotype: A much larger clone differs by one base, so this may be a read error. The chain combines TRBV7-2 with TRBJ2-7; no reliable D call. Germline V gives CDR1 SGHTA, CDR2 FQGNSA. There are 13 residues in the CDR3. This chain's CDR3 is CANSPTQSYEQYF. CDR3 coding DNA: TGTGCCAACAGCCCCACCCAGTCCTACGAGCAGTACTTC.

This clonotype appeared many times. The genes are TRBV7-2 and TRBJ2-7, with D perhaps matching TRBD1 (5 bases). This CDR3 is 12 amino acids long. Trimming cost V 9 bases and J 3 bases, with 12 bases left between them. The germline gives CDR1 SGHTA, CDR2 FQGNSA. CDR3 coding DNA: TGTGCCAGTGGACAAATAAGCTACGAGCAGTACTTC. Translating gives CASGQISYEQYF.

This clonotype was counted a few times. The chain joins TRBV29-1 to TRBJ2-1, with a possible D match to TRBD1 (6 bases). Trimming shortened V by 3 bases and J by 6 bases, and 24 bases separated the two germline ends. The length of the CDR3 is 17 residues. Germline V gene sequence: CDR1 SQVTM, CDR2 ANQGSEA. CDR3 sequence reads: CSVEVTGRESFVNEQFF. CDR3 DNA: TGCAGCGTTGAGGTAACAGGGCGTGAATCTTTCGTCAATGAGCAGTTCTTC.

This clonotype was counted between two and nine times. V gene TRBV5-1 combines with J gene TRBJ2-7; D possibly corresponds to TRBD1 (7 bases). The CDR3 has 16 amino acids. Per germline, CDR1 SGHRS and CDR2 YFSETQ. V lost 0 bases and J lost 3, with 16 bases in between. CDR3: CASSLGRGLGNYEQYF. DNA of the CDR3: TGCGCCAGCAGCTTGGGGAGGGGGCTTGGAAACTACGAGCAGTACTTC.

V is TRBV28 and J is TRBJ2-5; TRBD1 agrees at 7 bases. The V and J ends lost 7 bases and 2 bases, in that order; junction bases with no gene match: 7. This CDR3 comprises 14 residues. From germline, CDR1 is MDHEN and CDR2 SYDVKM. This CDR3 reads CASTGTVIQETQYF. As DNA, the CDR3 is TGTGCCAGCACCGGGACAGTTATTCAAGAGACCCAGTACTTC.

V and J are TRBV29-1 and TRBJ2-7; 8 bases are shared with TRBD1. V lost 4 bases, J lost 4 bases, and 9 bases stayed unmatched. Germline V gene lookup returns CDR1 SQVTM and CDR2 ANQGSEA. The CDR3 loop spans 14 amino acids. CDR3: CSVVGQGAFYEQYF. The DNA of the CDR3 is TGCAGCGTTGTGGGTCAGGGGGCGTTTTACGAGCAGTACTTC.

Details on this clonotype: Since a much larger clone is just one base distant, this may be a read error. The V gene is TRBV20-1, the J gene TRBJ2-7; 10 bases agree with TRBD1. Germline loops: CDR1 DFQATT, CDR2 SNEGSKA (reference sequence). This CDR3 contains 16 residues. With V trimmed by 0 bases and J by 2 bases, 7 bases remained unmatched. CDR3 region: CSARDFRTGGPYEQYF. DNA for the CDR3: TGCAGTGCTAGAGATTTTAGGACAGGGGGGCCCTACGAGCAGTACTTC.

This clonotype was seen at least ten times. J is TRBJ2-1 and V is TRBV7-2, with D possibly matching TRBD2 (5 bases). The germline V gene has CDR1 SGHTA and CDR2 FQGNSA. The V and J ends lost 1 base and 4 bases respectively, with 11 bases between them. CDR3 length equals 15 residues. The CDR3 region has the DNA TGTGCCAGCAGCTTAGGGGAGAACGGGTACAATGAGCAGTTCTTC. It encodes CASSLGENGYNEQFF.